This TCR beta chain was captured by sequencing in a study of T cells in Graves' hyperthyroidism and ophthalmopathy. This clonotype was picked up many times. Template material for amplifying TCR beta CDR3 regions consisted of RNA transcripts. Primed by the HTBI set, a first-round RT-PCR was run on the TCR CDR3. MiXCR was run by TCRdb on the multiplex PCR reads, yielding one entry per CDR3 protein. The repertoire holds approximately 370,000 distinct CDR3 sequences, with roughly 15% as singletons. This CDR3 has 17 residues. Germline CDR1 SGHAT, CDR2 FQNNGV. Trimming took 4 bases from V and 2 from J; bases not matched to a gene: 12.

The chain joins TRBV11-2 to TRBJ2-3, with 7 bases lining up with TRBD1. The TCR sequence derives from a woman in her twenties or thirties with Graves' hyperthyroidism that later progressed to Graves' ophthalmopathy. What was sequenced was blood. CDR3 DNA: TGTGCCAGCAGCTACCTACTCGGACAGGACACCACAGATACGCAGTATTTT. It translates to CASSYLLGQDTTDTQYF.